This T cell receptor beta chain was captured by sequencing in a study of blood T cell repertoires in COVID-19. Study details: Acute and convalescent COVID-19 samples came from the United States, Italy and Spain.

Authors' processing steps: Nucleated cell number was recorded as an estimate derived from reference gene primer amplification. Measured with immunoSEQ multiplex PCR; TCRdb has only the in-frame clones, and not every one. The V and J calls and clone size come from that table; D and trimming were worked out from the DNA. This table holds 260,000 or so clones, 86% found once. Participant age was roughly 18 to 90 years, and participants resided in about two dozen US areas. Grouping used clinical history reported by participants in a survey and questionnaire. The sequence was obtained from a man aged 18 to 29 who had recovered from COVID-19. Sequences were obtained from PBMCs or T cells enriched from blood (not recorded which).

This chain's CDR3 is CASSLAERNTIYF. In DNA form, the CDR3 reads TGTGCCAGCAGTTTAGCGGAGCGGAACACCATATATTTT. The rearrangement joins TRBV12-3 or TRBV12-4 to TRBJ1-3, with D unclear. V was cut by 0 bases and J by 7 bases, with 7 bases left in between. The CDR3 extends over 13 amino acids.